The clone carrying this TCR beta chain was seen just once. At one boundary the junction diverges from the germline segment, which might be a read error. The CDR3 is 13 amino acids. In germline, CDR1 is SGHNT, CDR2 YYREEE (reference sequence). TCRdb keeps only in-frame clones here, not all; method: immunoSEQ multiplex PCR. The sample records roughly 550,000 clones, 75% to 85% being singletons. This entry belongs to a study of shared T cell receptors in the human thymus. In addition, the sample was reused for a study of human thymus T cells. This second study says: Related work showed strongly overlapping thymic repertoires across unrelated individuals.

Sequenced: thymocytes. This receptor was identified in a boy younger than two with a congenital heart defect. The chain uses TRBV5-4 and TRBJ2-7; TRBD1 is a possible D gene (6 bases). In DNA form, the CDR3 reads TGTGCCAGCAGCTTGGGCTCGGACAGTCTGCGAGGCTTC. Its translation: CASSLGSDSLRGF.